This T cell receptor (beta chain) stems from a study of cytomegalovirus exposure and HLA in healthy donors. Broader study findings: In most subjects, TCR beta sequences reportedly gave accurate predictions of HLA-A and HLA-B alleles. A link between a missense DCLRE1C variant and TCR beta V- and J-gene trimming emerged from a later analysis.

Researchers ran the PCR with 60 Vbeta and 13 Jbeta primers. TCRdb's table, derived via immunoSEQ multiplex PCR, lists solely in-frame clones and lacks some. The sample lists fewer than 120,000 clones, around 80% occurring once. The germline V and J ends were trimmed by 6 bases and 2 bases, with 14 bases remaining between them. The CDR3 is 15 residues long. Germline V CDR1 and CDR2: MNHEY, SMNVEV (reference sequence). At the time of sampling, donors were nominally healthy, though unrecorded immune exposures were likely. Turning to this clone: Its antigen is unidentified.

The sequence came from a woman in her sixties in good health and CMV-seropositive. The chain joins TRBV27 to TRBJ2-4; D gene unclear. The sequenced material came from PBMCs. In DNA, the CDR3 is TGTGCCAGCAGCCTGGAGTTTCTGACCAAAAACATTCAGTACTTC. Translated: CASSLEFLTKNIQYF.